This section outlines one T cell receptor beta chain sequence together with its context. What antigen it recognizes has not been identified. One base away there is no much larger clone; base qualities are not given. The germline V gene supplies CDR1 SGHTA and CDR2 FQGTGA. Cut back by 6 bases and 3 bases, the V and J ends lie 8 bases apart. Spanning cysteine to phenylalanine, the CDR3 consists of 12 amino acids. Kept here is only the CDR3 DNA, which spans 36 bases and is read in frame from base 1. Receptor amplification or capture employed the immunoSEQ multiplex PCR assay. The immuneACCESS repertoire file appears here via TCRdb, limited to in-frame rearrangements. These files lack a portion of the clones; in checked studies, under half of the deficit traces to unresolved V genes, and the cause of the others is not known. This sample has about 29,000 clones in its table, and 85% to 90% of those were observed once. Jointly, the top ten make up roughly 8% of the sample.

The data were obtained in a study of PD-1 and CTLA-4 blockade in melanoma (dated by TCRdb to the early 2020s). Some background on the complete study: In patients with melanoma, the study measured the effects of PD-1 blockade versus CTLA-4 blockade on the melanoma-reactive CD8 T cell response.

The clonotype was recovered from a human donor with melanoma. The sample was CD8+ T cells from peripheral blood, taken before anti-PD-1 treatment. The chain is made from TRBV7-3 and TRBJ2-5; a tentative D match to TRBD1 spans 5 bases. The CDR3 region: CASRGQEETQYF. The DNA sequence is TGTGCCAGCAGAGGACAAGAAGAGACCCAGTACTTC.